This T cell receptor (beta chain) was sequenced in a study of OX40 agonist ivuxolimab in advanced cancers. Turning to the study itself: The study treated patients with ivuxolimab, an agonistic anti-OX40 (CD134) antibody. Study conclusions and caveats: Expanded clones were, on average, more numerous among CD8+ T cells than CD4+. The study observed clonal expansion of CD4+ and CD8+ blood T cells by week 6 at 0.1 to 3.0 mg/kg.

The protocol was immunoSEQ multiplex PCR, while the TCRdb copy is restricted to in-frame clones and leaves out a portion. The table records around 100,000 clones, about 87% of them present only once. Trimming took 4 bases from V and 3 from J, leaving 9 bases between them. CDR3 length: 13 residues. Germline V gene lookup returns CDR1 SNHLY and CDR2 FYNNEI. About this clone itself: Its antigen is not identified.

The sequence derives from an adult with an advanced solid tumor such as melanoma, head and neck, liver or kidney cancer. The source material was CD4+ or CD8+ T cells sorted from blood, sampled in a trial of the OX40 agonist ivuxolimab. The rearrangement joins TRBV2 to TRBJ1-2, with unresolved D. The chain's CDR3 is CASSVLEDYGYTF. CDR3 nucleotides: TGTGCCAGCAGTGTTCTGGAGGACTATGGCTACACCTTC.